Sequencing of this TCR beta chain was carried out in a study of cytomegalovirus exposure and HLA in healthy donors. Study findings and constraints: As a later analysis revealed, the rate of TCR association differed by HLA locus, with DRB1 most and HLA-C fewest. Rare TCR sequences predominated, though certain public TCRs were found in many donors. In a later analysis, common viral pathogens appeared linked to several of the most significant clusters. It was reported in a later analysis that an Asian-associated ancestry cluster showed fewer N-insertions than the approximately 670-donor mean.

This PCR relied on a set of 60 Vbeta primers and 13 Jbeta primers. This table comes from immunoSEQ multiplex PCR, and its TCRdb copy is limited to in-frame clones, with some not included. The sample contains more than 150,000 clones, around 77% of which appear only once. Between the trimmed V and J ends, which lost 2 bases and 4 bases, there was a span of 11 bases. The CDR3 contains 14 residues. The germline V gene has CDR1 MGHDK and CDR2 SYGVNS. Turning to this clone: Its specificity is not known.

Sequenced sample: PBMCs. This sequence joins TRBV25-1 and TRBJ1-2; D may be TRBD1 (5 bases). This clonotype was obtained from a man aged 40-49 years in good health and CMV-seronegative. The CDR3 coding sequence is TGTGCCAGCAGTGAAATGGGGCAGACCTATGGCTACACCTTC. Its protein is CASSEMGQTYGYTF.